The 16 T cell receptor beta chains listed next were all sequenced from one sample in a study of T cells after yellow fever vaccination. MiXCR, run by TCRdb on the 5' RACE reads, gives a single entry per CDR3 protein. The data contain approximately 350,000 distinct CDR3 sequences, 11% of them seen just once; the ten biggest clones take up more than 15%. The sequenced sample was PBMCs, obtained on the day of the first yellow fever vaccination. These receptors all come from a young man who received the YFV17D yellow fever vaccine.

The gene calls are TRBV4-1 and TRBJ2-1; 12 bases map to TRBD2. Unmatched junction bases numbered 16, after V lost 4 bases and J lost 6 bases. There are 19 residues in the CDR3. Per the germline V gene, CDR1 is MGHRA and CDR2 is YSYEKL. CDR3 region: CASSRRGGLWTSGVNEQFF. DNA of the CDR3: TGCGCCAGCAGCCGGAGGGGAGGATTGTGGACTAGCGGGGTCAATGAGCAGTTCTTC.

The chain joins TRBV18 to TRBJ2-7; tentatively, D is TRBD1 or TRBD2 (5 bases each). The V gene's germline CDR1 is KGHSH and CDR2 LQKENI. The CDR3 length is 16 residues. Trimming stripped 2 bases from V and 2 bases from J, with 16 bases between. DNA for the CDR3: TGTGCCAGCTCACCAGCTTATGGGACCCGAGCCTACGAGCAGTACTTC. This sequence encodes CASSPAYGTRAYEQYF. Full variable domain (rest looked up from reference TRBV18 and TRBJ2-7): NAGVMQNPRHLVRRRGQEARLRCSPMKGHSHVYWYRQLPEEGLKFMVYLQKENIIDESGMPKERFSAEFPKEGPSILRIQQVVRGDSAAYFCASSPAYGTRAYEQYFGPGTRLTVT.

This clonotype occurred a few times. The CDR3 sequence: CASSLVGRQNTEAFF. The DNA of the CDR3 is TGTGCCAGCAGCTTAGTAGGGCGGCAGAACACTGAAGCTTTCTTT. V usage is TRBV11-2 and J usage is TRBJ1-1; D remains ambiguous. This CDR3 contains 15 residues. Trimming removed 1 base from V and 1 base from J, with 10 bases in between. Germline lookup yields CDR1 SGHAT and CDR2 FQNNGV.

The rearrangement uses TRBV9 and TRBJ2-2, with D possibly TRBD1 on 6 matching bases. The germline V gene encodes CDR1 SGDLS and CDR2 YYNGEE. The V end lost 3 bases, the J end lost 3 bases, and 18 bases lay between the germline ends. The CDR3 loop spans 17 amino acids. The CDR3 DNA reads TGTGCCAGCAGCGCCGCCGCTGGGGGCGCGTACACCGGGGAGCTGTTTTTT. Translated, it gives CASSAAAGGAYTGELFF.

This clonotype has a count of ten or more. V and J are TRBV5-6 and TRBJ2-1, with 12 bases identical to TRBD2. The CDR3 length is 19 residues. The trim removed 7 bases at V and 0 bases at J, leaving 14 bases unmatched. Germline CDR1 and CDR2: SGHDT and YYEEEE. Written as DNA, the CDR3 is TGTGCCAGCTCGTTCCTGCCCCTAGCGGGGGGGGGCTCCTACAATGAGCAGTTCTTC. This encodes CASSFLPLAGGGSYNEQFF.

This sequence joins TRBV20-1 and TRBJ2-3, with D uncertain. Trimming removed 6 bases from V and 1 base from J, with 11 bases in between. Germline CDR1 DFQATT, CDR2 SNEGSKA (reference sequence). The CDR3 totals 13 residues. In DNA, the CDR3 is TGCAGTGCCCTGGATGAAGGCACAGATACGCAGTATTTT. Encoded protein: CSALDEGTDTQYF.

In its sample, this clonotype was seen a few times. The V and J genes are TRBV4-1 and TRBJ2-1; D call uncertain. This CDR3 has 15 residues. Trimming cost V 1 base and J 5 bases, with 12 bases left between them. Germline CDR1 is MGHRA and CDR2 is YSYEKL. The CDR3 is CASSQGHRSNNEQFF. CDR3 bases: TGCGCCAGCAGCCAAGGGCATCGCAGTAACAATGAGCAGTTCTTC.

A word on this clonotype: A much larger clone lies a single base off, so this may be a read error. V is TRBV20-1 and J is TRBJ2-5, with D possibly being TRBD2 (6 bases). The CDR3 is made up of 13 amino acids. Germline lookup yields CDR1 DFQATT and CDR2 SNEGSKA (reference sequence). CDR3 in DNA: TGCAGTGCCAGGACCGTGCGGGGAGAGATCCAGTACTTC. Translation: CSARTVRGEIQYF.

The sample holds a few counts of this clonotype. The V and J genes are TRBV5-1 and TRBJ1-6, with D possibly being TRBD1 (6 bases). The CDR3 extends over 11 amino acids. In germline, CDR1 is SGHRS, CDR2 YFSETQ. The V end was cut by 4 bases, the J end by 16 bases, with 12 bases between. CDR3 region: CASSPDRRLHF. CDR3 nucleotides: TGCGCCAGCAGCCCCGACAGGAGGCTCCACTTT.

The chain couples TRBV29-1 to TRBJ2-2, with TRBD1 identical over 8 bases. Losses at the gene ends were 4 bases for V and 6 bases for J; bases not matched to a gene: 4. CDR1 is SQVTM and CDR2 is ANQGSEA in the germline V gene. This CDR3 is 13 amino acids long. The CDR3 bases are TGCAGCGTTGGGACAGGGAGCCCCGGGGAGCTGTTTTTT. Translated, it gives CSVGTGSPGELFF.

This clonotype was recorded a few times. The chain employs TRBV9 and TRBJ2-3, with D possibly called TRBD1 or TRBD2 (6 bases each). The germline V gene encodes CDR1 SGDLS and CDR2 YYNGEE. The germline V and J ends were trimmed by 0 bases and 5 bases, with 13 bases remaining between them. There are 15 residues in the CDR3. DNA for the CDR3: TGTGCCAGCAGCGTAGTGGGGGGCCTCGAAGATACGCAGTATTTT. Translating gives CASSVVGGLEDTQYF.

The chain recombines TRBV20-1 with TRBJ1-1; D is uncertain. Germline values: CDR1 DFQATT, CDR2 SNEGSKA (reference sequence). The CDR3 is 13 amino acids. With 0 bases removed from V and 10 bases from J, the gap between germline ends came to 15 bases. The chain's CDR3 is CSARDAASNGAFF. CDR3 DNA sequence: TGCAGTGCTAGAGATGCAGCCTCAAACGGAGCTTTCTTT.

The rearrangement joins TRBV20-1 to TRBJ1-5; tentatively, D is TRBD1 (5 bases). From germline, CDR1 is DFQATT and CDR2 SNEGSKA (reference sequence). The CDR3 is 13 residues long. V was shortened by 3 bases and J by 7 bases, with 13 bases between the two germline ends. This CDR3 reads CSASTQGGQPQHF. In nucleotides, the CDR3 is TGCAGTGCTAGTACCCAGGGAGGGCAGCCCCAGCATTTT.

The CDR3, as DNA: TGCAGTGCTAGAGATCAGGGAGGGAATGAGCAGTTCTTC. As protein: CSARDQGGNEQFF. The J gene is TRBJ2-1, the V gene TRBV20-1, with 7 nucleotides matching TRBD2. The trim removed 0 bases at V and 7 bases at J, leaving 3 bases unmatched. CDR3 length: 13 residues. Germline CDR1 reads DFQATT; CDR2 reads SNEGSKA (reference sequence).

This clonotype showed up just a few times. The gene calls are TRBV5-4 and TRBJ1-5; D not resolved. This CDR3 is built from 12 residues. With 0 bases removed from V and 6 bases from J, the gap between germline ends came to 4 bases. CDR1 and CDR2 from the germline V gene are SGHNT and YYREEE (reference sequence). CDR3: CASSLDSQPQHF. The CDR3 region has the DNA TGTGCCAGCAGCTTGGATTCTCAGCCCCAGCATTTT.

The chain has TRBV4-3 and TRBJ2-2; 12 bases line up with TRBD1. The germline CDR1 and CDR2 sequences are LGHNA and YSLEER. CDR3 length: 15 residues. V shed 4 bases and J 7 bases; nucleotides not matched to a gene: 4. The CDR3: CASSRGQGAIGELFF. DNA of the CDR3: TGCGCCAGCAGCCGGGGACAGGGGGCAATCGGGGAGCTGTTTTTT.